The 31 T cell receptor beta chains presented below share a single source sample, sequenced in a study of a mutant IDH1 vaccine in newly diagnosed glioma. These TCRs' antigens remain unknown. Time point here: week 23, last vaccination. Each dose delivered 300 ug of mutant IDH1 20-mer peptide subcutaneously with imiquimod. Profiling relied on immunoSEQ multiplex PCR, and the TCRdb table lists in-frame clones only, not all of them. The table lists roughly 45,000 clones, about four fifths of them singletons, with over 2% in the top ten. The material was PBMCs, obtained from a glioma patient whose treatment included an IDH1 peptide vaccine. All receptors derive from a woman aged 18-30 years with glioma. Some clones in this sample may be carry-over from other donors' samples.

In DNA form, the CDR3 reads TGTGCCAGCAGTGCGGCAGTCGAGCAGTACTTC. Its translation: CASSAAVEQYF. The V gene is TRBV25-1, the J gene TRBJ2-7; D not certain. V gave up 4 bases and J gave up 6 bases, with 7 bases separating them. Germline CDR1 MGHDK, CDR2 SYGVNS. The CDR3 contains 11 residues.

This chain links TRBV7-2 with TRBJ1-3, with no clear D. Per the germline V gene, CDR1 is SGHTA and CDR2 is FQGNSA. The CDR3 length is 13 residues. Trimming took off 3 bases at V and 6 bases at J, with 9 bases between the two ends. For the CDR3, the DNA is TGTGCCAGCAGCTTTTCGGGGATAAACACCATATATTTT. This encodes CASSFSGINTIYF. The complete variable domain, with remaining parts taken from reference TRBV7-2 and TRBJ1-3, reads GAGVSQSPSNKVTEKGKDVELRCDPISGHTALYWYRQSLGQGLEFLIYFQGNSAPDKSGLPSDRFSAERTGGSVSTLTIQRTQQEDSAVYLCASSFSGINTIYFGEGSWLTVV.

The chain joins TRBV11-3 to TRBJ2-1; 7 nucleotides match TRBD1. The CDR3 runs to 14 residues. V shed 5 bases, J shed 5 bases, and the junction held 6 bases outside the gene matches. From germline, CDR1 is SGHNT and CDR2 YENEEA. CDR3 bases: TGTGCCAGCAGCGGACAGGTGGGGCACAATGAGCAGTTCTTC. Its translation is CASSGQVGHNEQFF.

The chain couples TRBV6-5 to TRBJ2-7; D is perhaps TRBD1 (6 bases). The length of the CDR3 is 14 residues. V was trimmed by 6 bases and J by 3 bases, leaving 15 bases between them. Looked up from germline, CDR1 is MNHEY and CDR2 is SVGAGI. The CDR3 DNA is TGTGCCAGCAGGATGACAGGAGGCAACTACGAGCAGTACTTC. Its translation is CASRMTGGNYEQYF.

J is TRBJ2-6 and V is TRBV5-1; 9 bases are a match to TRBD1. V shed 1 base and J 4 bases; nucleotides not matched to a gene: 6. CDR1 is SGHRS, CDR2 YFSETQ, per germline. The CDR3 consists of 17 residues. As DNA, the CDR3 is TGCGCCAGCAGCTTGAGGGACAGGGTATTAGGGGCCAACGTCCTGACTTTC. The encoded protein is CASSLRDRVLGANVLTF. Combining the CDR3 with reference TRBV5-1 and TRBJ2-6 gives the whole variable domain KAGVTQTPRYLIKTRGQQVTLSCSPISGHRSVSWYQQTPGQGLQFLFEYFSETQRNKGNFPGRFSGRQFSNSRSEMNVSTLELGDSALYLCASSLRDRVLGANVLTFGAGSRLTVL.

CDR3 region: CASSPRGPIYGYTF. CDR3 DNA: TGTGCCAGCAGCCCCAGGGGTCCAATCTATGGCTACACCTTC. The rearrangement joins TRBV7-9 to TRBJ1-2; the D gene is possibly TRBD1 (6 bases). Trimming shortened V by 5 bases and J by 4 bases, and 14 bases separated the two germline ends. The CDR3 runs to 14 residues. Looked up from germline, CDR1 is SEHNR and CDR2 is FQNEAQ (reference sequence).

The V and J genes are TRBV6-1 and TRBJ2-6; D possibly corresponds to TRBD2 (5 bases). Trimming cost V 3 bases and J 0 bases, with 6 bases left between them. Looked up from germline, CDR1 is MNHNS and CDR2 is SASEGT. The CDR3 has 15 residues. This chain's CDR3 is CASSERDSGANVLTF. The CDR3 DNA reads TGTGCCAGCAGTGAGAGGGACTCTGGGGCCAACGTCCTGACTTTC.

Here the CDR3 DNA reads TGTGCCAGCAGGTTCGGTGGTGAAGCTTTCTTT. Protein product: CASRFGGEAFF. The chain uses TRBV14 and TRBJ1-1; D is undetermined. From germline, CDR1 is SGHDN and CDR2 FVKESK. The CDR3 spans 11 residues. V was trimmed by 6 bases and J by 7 bases, leaving 9 bases between them.

This chain connects TRBV27 to TRBJ2-7; 7 bases align to TRBD1. V was clipped by 8 bases and J by 2 bases; unmatched bases: 12. There are 15 residues in the CDR3. Germline values: CDR1 MNHEY, CDR2 SMNVEV (reference sequence). The CDR3 here is CASGFLTGLAYEQYF. The CDR3 bases are TGTGCCAGCGGCTTCCTGACAGGGCTAGCCTACGAGCAGTACTTC.

CDR3 DNA: TGCAGCGTTCACAAGGGGGGATGGACAGATACGCAGTATTTT. This codes for CSVHKGGWTDTQYF. The V gene is TRBV29-1, the J gene TRBJ2-3; D could derive from TRBD1 or TRBD2 (6 bases each). The CDR3 runs 14 residues. Germline assignment: CDR1 SQVTM and CDR2 ANQGSEA. V was clipped by 5 bases and J by 3 bases, with 15 bases between them.

CDR3 in amino acids: CASSLVQGAFDEQYF. The CDR3 DNA sequence: TGTGCCAGCAGCTTGGTACAGGGGGCCTTTGACGAGCAGTACTTC. The rearrangement joins TRBV5-5 to TRBJ2-7; 9 bases map to TRBD1. CDR3 length: 15 amino acids. V shed 0 bases, J shed 5 bases, and the junction held 6 bases outside the gene matches. CDR1 SGHKS and CDR2 YYEKEE come from the germline V gene (reference sequence).

This clone was recorded a few times. DNA for the CDR3: TGTGCCAGCAGCGTGAGACAGGGTAGCACAGATACGCAGTATTTT. Translation gives CASSVRQGSTDTQYF. V usage is TRBV9 and J usage is TRBJ2-3; 7 nucleotides align to TRBD1. V was clipped by 2 bases and J by 0 bases; unmatched bases: 3. The CDR3 length is 15 residues. Germline assignment: CDR1 SGDLS and CDR2 YYNGEE.

This chain connects TRBV7-9 to TRBJ2-2; D gene ambiguous. Between the trimmed V and J ends, which lost 5 bases and 4 bases, there was a span of 11 bases. Germline V gene sequence: CDR1 SEHNR, CDR2 FQNEAQ (reference sequence). The CDR3 runs to 14 residues. CDR3: CASSLQPVTGELFF. The CDR3 DNA follows: TGTGCCAGCAGCCTTCAGCCCGTCACCGGGGAGCTGTTTTTT.

The V call is TRBV7-6, the J call TRBJ2-7; TRBD2 is a possible D gene (7 bases). The CDR3 contains 14 residues. Germline CDR1 SGHVS, CDR2 FNYEAQ. V dropped 3 bases and J dropped 4 bases, with 13 bases sitting between them. The CDR3 DNA reads TGTGCCAGCAGCTTGGGGGGGGCTGTATACGAGCAGTACTTC. Residues: CASSLGGAVYEQYF.

The chain is built from TRBV4-3 and TRBJ2-7, with no clear D. This CDR3 has 13 residues. V gave up 0 bases and J gave up 3 bases, with 6 bases separating them. CDR1 is LGHNA and CDR2 is YSLEER in the germline V gene. CDR3 nucleotides: TGCGCCAGCAGCCAAGAGGTGAACTACGAGCAGTACTTC. Translated: CASSQEVNYEQYF.

The chain carries TRBV25-1 and TRBJ2-5, with unresolved D. The CDR3 is made up of 14 amino acids. The ends were cut back, 3 bases at V and 5 bases at J, with 13 bases in the middle. Germline CDR1 reads MGHDK; CDR2 reads SYGVNS. The CDR3: CASSEMDGRETQYF. CDR3 nucleotides: TGTGCCAGCAGTGAGATGGACGGTCGGGAGACCCAGTACTTC.

The chain is built from TRBV9 and TRBJ2-2; TRBD1 matches at 10 bases. The CDR3 covers 15 residues. J was trimmed by 7 bases and V by 5 bases; bases with no gene match: 8. Per the germline V gene, CDR1 is SGDLS and CDR2 is YYNGEE. CDR3 loop: CASSWTRDRGGELFF. CDR3 nucleotide sequence: TGTGCCAGCAGTTGGACAAGGGACAGGGGCGGGGAGCTGTTTTTT. The full variable domain, with the rest looked up from reference TRBV9 and TRBJ2-2, is DSGVTQTPKHLITATGQRVTLRCSPRSGDLSVYWYQQSLDQGLQFLIQYYNGEERAKGNILERFSAQQFPDLHSELNLSSLELGDSALYFCASSWTRDRGGELFFGEGSRLTVL.

V usage is TRBV5-4 and J usage is TRBJ2-5; 7 bases fit TRBD1. Germline CDR1 reads SGHNT; CDR2 reads YYREEE (reference sequence). The CDR3 has 13 residues. Trimming at V came to 7 bases and at J to 3 bases, leaving 6 bases not matched to a gene. The CDR3 protein is CASVSGTEETQYF. The CDR3 DNA is TGTGCCAGCGTCTCCGGGACAGAAGAGACCCAGTACTTC.

This chain joins TRBV7-9 and TRBJ2-7, with D perhaps TRBD2 (5 bases). CDR1 and CDR2 from the germline V gene are SEHNR and FQNEAQ (reference sequence). The CDR3 runs to 15 residues. V was cut by 5 bases and J by 2 bases, with 16 bases left in between. CDR3 residues: CASSPRTVPPYEQYF. DNA for the CDR3: TGTGCCAGCAGCCCTAGGACTGTCCCTCCCTACGAGCAGTACTTC.

As regards this clone: The germline gene is not matched at one end of the junction; a read error may be the cause. This chain links TRBV6-5 with TRBJ2-7; 11 bases are shared with TRBD1. The CDR3 runs 11 residues. Germline loops: CDR1 MNHEY, CDR2 SVGAGI. CDR3 sequence reads: CATMDRGLENF. CDR3 bases: TGTGCCACCATGGACAGGGGGCTCGAGAACTTC.

This chain links TRBV5-1 with TRBJ1-1, with D unclear. Trimming pared 0 bases from V and 0 bases from J, leaving 9 bases between. CDR1 SGHRS and CDR2 YFSETQ come from the germline V gene. The CDR3 covers 15 residues. CDR3 nucleotide sequence: TGCGCCAGCAGCTTGGCCGGGAAACTGAACACTGAAGCTTTCTTT. Amino acids: CASSLAGKLNTEAFF.

This clone was found once. This chain joins TRBV11-2 and TRBJ1-3, with D unclear. Germline values: CDR1 SGHAT, CDR2 FQNNGV. The CDR3 has 12 residues. V gave up 5 bases and J gave up 2 bases, with 4 bases separating them. CDR3 in DNA: TGTGCCAGCAGCCCGACTGGAAACACCATATATTTT. As protein: CASSPTGNTIYF.

V gene TRBV27 combines with J gene TRBJ1-1, with no clear D. CDR1 is MNHEY and CDR2 is SMNVEV in the germline V gene (reference sequence). V was trimmed by 2 bases and J by 5 bases, leaving 9 bases between them. This CDR3 is built from 13 residues. The CDR3 here is CASSLNGLTEAFF. The CDR3 nucleotides are TGTGCCAGCAGTTTAAACGGTCTTACTGAAGCTTTCTTT.

The CDR3 coding sequence is TGTGCCAGCAGCCGACCCGGGACAGGGTTTGATCGGGATGGCTACACCTTC. Translated: CASSRPGTGFDRDGYTF. The V call is TRBV5-4, the J call TRBJ1-2; 9 nucleotides match TRBD1. The CDR3 is made up of 17 amino acids. The V gene's germline CDR1 is SGHNT and CDR2 YYREEE (reference sequence). V shed 4 bases and J 6 bases; nucleotides not matched to a gene: 16.

The genes are TRBV7-9 and TRBJ1-2, with 7 positions matching TRBD1. Looked up from germline, CDR1 is SEHNR and CDR2 is FQNEAQ (reference sequence). Trimming cost V 2 bases and J 1 base; bases outside gene matches: 4. This CDR3 spans 15 amino acids. This chain's CDR3 is CASSLLGTVNYGYTF. Written as DNA, the CDR3 is TGTGCCAGCAGCTTATTGGGGACAGTTAACTATGGCTACACCTTC. Filled out from reference TRBV7-9 and TRBJ1-2, the complete variable domain reads DTGVSQNPRHKITKRGQNVTFRCDPISEHNRLYWYRQTLGQGPEFLTYFQNEAQLEKSRLLSDRFSAERPKGSFSTLEIQRTEQGDSAMYLCASSLLGTVNYGYTFGSGTRLTVV.

The rearrangement links TRBV6-6 to TRBJ1-5; 7 bases line up with TRBD1. V lost 4 bases and J lost 3; bases outside the gene matches: 3. The germline V gene has CDR1 MNHNY and CDR2 SVGAGI (reference sequence). CDR3 size: 14 residues. This CDR3 reads CASSSGQFNQPQHF. The DNA for the CDR3 is TGTGCCAGCAGTTCGGGACAGTTCAATCAGCCCCAGCATTTT.

The chain uses TRBV7-3 and TRBJ1-4; 7 bases agree with TRBD1. V shed 2 bases and J 5 bases; nucleotides not matched to a gene: 11. This CDR3 is 17 amino acids long. Germline V gene sequence: CDR1 SGHTA, CDR2 FQGTGA. CDR3 bases: TGTGCCAGCAGCTTACCATTTCCTGGCAGGGGGAATGAAAAACTGTTTTTT. As protein: CASSLPFPGRGNEKLFF.

As DNA, the CDR3 is TGTGCCAGCAGCCAAGATGGTCAGCGGGGGACCCAAGAGACCCAGTACTTC. This translates into CASSQDGQRGTQETQYF. The chain employs TRBV4-2 and TRBJ2-5; 8 nucleotides align to TRBD2. The V segment lost 0 bases and the J segment 1 base; nucleotides outside the gene matches: 7. Per the germline V gene, CDR1 is LGHNA and CDR2 is YNFKEQ. This CDR3 has 17 residues.

This chain links TRBV5-1 with TRBJ2-7, with D maybe TRBD1 (6 bases). In germline, CDR1 is SGHRS, CDR2 YFSETQ. V shed 2 bases and J shed 0 bases, with 9 bases lying between them. This CDR3 has 14 amino acids. The CDR3 spells CASSFRGSSYEQYF. CDR3 sequence (DNA): TGCGCCAGCAGCTTCAGGGGTAGCTCCTACGAGCAGTACTTC.

The V and J genes are TRBV10-3 and TRBJ2-1; no clear D gene. CDR1 is ENHRY and CDR2 is SYGVKD in the germline V gene. The CDR3 length is 17 residues. Trimming stripped 0 bases from V and 2 bases from J, with 14 bases between. The CDR3 spells CAISESRVGNPYNEQFF. The CDR3 DNA follows: TGTGCCATCAGTGAGTCTAGGGTAGGGAACCCCTACAATGAGCAGTTCTTC.

The rearrangement joins TRBV27 to TRBJ1-1; D is unresolved. The CDR3 extends over 12 amino acids. Between the trimmed V and J ends, which lost 6 bases and 7 bases, there was a span of 12 bases. Germline-derived CDR1 and CDR2 are MNHEY and SMNVEV (reference sequence). The CDR3 DNA reads as TGTGCCAGCAGCCGTATTCGGGGTGAAGCTTTCTTT. Its translation: CASSRIRGEAFF.